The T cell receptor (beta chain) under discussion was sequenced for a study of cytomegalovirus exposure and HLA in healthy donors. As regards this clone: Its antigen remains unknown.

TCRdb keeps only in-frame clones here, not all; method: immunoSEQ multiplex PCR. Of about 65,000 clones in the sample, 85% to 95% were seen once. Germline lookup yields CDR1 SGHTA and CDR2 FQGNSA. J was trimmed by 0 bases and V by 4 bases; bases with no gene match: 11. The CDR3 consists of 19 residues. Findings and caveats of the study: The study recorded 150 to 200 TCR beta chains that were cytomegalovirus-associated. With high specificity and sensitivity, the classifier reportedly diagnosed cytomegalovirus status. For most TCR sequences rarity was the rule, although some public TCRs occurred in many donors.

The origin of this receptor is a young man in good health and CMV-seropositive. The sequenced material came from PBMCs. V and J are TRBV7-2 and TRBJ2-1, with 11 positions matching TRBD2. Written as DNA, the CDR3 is TGTGCCAGCAGCTCAATAGGACTAGCGGGCTTTAGCTCCTACAATGAGCAGTTCTTC. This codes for CASSSIGLAGFSSYNEQFF.